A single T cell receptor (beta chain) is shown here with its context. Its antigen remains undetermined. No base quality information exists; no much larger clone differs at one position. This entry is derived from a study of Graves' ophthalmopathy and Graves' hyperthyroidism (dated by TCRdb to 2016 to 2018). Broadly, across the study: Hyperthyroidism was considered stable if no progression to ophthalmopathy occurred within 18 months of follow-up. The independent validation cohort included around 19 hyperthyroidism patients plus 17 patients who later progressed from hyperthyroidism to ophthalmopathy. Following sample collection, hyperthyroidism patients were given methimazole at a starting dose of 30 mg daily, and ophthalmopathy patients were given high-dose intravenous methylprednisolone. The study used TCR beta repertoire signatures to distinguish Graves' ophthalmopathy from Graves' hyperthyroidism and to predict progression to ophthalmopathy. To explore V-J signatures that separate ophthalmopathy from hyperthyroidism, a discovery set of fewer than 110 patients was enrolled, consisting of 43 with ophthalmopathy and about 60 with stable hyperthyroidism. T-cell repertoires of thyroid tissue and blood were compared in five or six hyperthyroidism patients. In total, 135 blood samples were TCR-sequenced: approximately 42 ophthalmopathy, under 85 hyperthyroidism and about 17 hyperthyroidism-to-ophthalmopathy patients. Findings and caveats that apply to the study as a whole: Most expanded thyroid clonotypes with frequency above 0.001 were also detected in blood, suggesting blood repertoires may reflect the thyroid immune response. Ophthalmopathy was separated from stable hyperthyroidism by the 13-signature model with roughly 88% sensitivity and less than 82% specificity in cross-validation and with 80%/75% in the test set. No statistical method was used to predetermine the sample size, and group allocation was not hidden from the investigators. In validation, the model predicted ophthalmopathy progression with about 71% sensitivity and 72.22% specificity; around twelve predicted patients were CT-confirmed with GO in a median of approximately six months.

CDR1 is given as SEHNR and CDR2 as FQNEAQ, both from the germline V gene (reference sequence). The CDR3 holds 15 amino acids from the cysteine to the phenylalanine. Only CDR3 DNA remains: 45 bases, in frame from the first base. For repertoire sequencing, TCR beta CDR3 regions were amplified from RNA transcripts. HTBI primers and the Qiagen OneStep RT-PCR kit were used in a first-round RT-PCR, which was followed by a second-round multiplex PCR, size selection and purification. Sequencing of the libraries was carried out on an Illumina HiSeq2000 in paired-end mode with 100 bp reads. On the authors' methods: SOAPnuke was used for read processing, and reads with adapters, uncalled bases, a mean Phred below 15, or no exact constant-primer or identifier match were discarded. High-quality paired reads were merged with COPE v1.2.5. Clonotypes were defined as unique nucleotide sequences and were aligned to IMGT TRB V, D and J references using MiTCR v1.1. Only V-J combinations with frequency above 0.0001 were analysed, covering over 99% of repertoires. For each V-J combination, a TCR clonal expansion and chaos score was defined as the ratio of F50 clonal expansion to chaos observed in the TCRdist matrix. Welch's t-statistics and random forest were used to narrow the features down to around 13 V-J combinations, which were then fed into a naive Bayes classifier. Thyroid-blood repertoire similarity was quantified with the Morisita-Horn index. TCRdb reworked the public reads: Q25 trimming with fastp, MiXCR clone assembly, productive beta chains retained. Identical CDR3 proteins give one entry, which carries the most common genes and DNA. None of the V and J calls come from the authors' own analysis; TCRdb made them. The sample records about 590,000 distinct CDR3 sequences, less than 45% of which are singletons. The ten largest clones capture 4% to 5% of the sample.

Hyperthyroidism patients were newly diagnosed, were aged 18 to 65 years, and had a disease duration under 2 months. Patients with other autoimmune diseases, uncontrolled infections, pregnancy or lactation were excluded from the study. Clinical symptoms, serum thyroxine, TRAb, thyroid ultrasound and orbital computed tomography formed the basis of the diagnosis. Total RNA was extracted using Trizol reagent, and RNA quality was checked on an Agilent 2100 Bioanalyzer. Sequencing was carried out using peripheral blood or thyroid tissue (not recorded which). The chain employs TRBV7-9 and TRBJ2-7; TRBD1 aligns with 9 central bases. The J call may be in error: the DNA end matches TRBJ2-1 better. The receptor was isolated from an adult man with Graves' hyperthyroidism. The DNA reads TGTGCCAGCAGCTTAGTTGGGACAGGGTTAAATGAGCAGTTCTTC. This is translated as CASSLVGTGLNEQFF.